The 22 T cell receptor beta chains reported below all come from one sample, sequenced in a study of blood T cell repertoires in COVID-19. Here immunoSEQ multiplex PCR was the method, and the copy in TCRdb shows in-frame clones only, minus some. The table lists roughly 300,000 clones, more than 80% of them singletons. The sequenced sample consisted of PBMCs or T cells enriched from blood (not recorded which). These receptors were obtained from a woman in her 30s who had recovered from COVID-19.

The rearrangement links TRBV10-3 to TRBJ2-6; no definite D call. The V end was cut by 6 bases, the J end by 0 bases, with 12 bases between. Germline V lookup: CDR1 ENHRY, CDR2 SYGVKD. This CDR3 has 16 amino acids. CDR3 in amino acids: CAIRSLLISGANVLTF. The CDR3 DNA sequence: TGTGCCATCAGGAGTCTTCTAATCTCTGGGGCCAACGTCCTGACTTTC.

DNA for the CDR3: TGTGCCAGCAGTCGAACTGGTGGGGCAGAGACCCAGTACTTC. Translated: CASSRTGGAETQYF. The chain employs TRBV28 and TRBJ2-5; TRBD1 might be the D (5 bases). The CDR3 contains 14 residues. Germline CDR1 reads MDHEN; CDR2 reads SYDVKM. V gave up 5 bases and J gave up 4 bases, with 14 bases separating them.

This chain connects TRBV7-9 to TRBJ1-4, with a possible D match to TRBD1 (5 bases). Germline V gene sequence: CDR1 SEHNR, CDR2 FQNEAQ (reference sequence). Deletions cut 1 base from V and 7 bases from J, with 10 bases between. The CDR3 sequence is 14 residues long. CDR3 loop: CASSLGVRGEKLFF. Written as DNA, the CDR3 is TGTGCCAGCAGCTTAGGCGTTAGGGGTGAAAAACTGTTTTTT.

The rearrangement links TRBV30 to TRBJ1-4; 8 bases line up with TRBD1. CDR1 is GTSNPN and CDR2 is SVGIG in the germline V gene (reference sequence). V lost 3 bases and J lost 0; bases outside the gene matches: 6. The CDR3 is made up of 16 amino acids. This CDR3 reads CAWREGQAATNEKLFF. The DNA of the CDR3 is TGTGCCTGGAGGGAGGGACAGGCAGCAACTAATGAAAAACTGTTTTTT.

This chain connects TRBV7-3 to TRBJ1-2, with 10 positions matching TRBD1. After removal of 5 bases from V and 2 bases from J, the junction contained 2 bases not matched to a gene. CDR3 size: 14 residues. From germline, CDR1 is SGHTA and CDR2 FQGTGA. The CDR3 sequence: CASSPGQGNYGYTF. The CDR3 DNA sequence: TGTGCCAGCAGCCCGGGACAGGGGAACTATGGCTACACCTTC.

The CDR3 loop is CASSLHRDPYNEQFF. CDR3 nucleotides: TGTGCCAGCAGTTTACACAGGGATCCCTACAATGAGCAGTTCTTC. The chain joins TRBV28 to TRBJ2-1; D perhaps matches TRBD1 (6 bases). Germline CDR1 MDHEN, CDR2 SYDVKM. The V gene lost 2 bases and the J gene lost 2 bases, with 10 bases spanning the gap. This CDR3 is 15 amino acids long.

V is TRBV30 and J is TRBJ1-5; D ambiguous. Germline CDR1 reads GTSNPN; CDR2 reads SVGIG (reference sequence). V was cut by 2 bases and J by 0 bases, with 11 bases left in between. The CDR3 consists of 15 residues. The CDR3 DNA reads TGTGCCTGGAGTCTTGGCAGGAATAGCAATCAGCCCCAGCATTTT. It codes for CAWSLGRNSNQPQHF.

The chain combines TRBV7-3 with TRBJ1-1; D gene unclear. CDR3 length: 13 amino acids. The V end was cut by 1 base, the J end by 1 base, with 4 bases between. Germline V gene lookup returns CDR1 SGHTA and CDR2 FQGTGA. CDR3 protein: CASSLNRNTEAFF. The CDR3 coding sequence is TGTGCCAGCAGCTTAAACAGGAACACTGAAGCTTTCTTT.

The V gene is TRBV15, the J gene TRBJ2-5; D is perhaps TRBD2 (6 bases). Per the germline V gene, CDR1 is LNHNV and CDR2 is YYDKDF (reference sequence). Trimming stripped 5 bases from V and 3 bases from J, with 16 bases between. The CDR3 totals 15 residues. CDR3 loop: CATSLKWLAEETQYF. CDR3 sequence (DNA): TGTGCCACCAGCTTGAAGTGGTTAGCGGAAGAGACCCAGTACTTC.

This sequence joins TRBV3-1 (or the pseudogene TRBV3-2) and TRBJ2-5, with TRBD1 matching over 10 bases. Per germline, CDR1 LGHDT and CDR2 YNNKEL (reference sequence). This CDR3 is built from 16 residues. V trimming: 4 bases; J trimming: 0 bases; junction bases outside the gene matches: 5. Written as DNA, the CDR3 is TGTGCCAGCAGCCTAAGGACAGGGGGGTACCAAGAGACCCAGTACTTC. Its protein product is CASSLRTGGYQETQYF.

This clone showed up just once. V and J are TRBV24-1 and TRBJ1-2; TRBD1 matches at 9 bases. Germline lookup yields CDR1 KGHDR and CDR2 SFDVKD. The CDR3 sequence is 17 residues long. Trimming at V came to 3 bases and at J to 7 bases, leaving 14 bases not matched to a gene. The CDR3 protein is CATSDRVGQGTRSGYTF. The CDR3 DNA follows: TGTGCCACCAGTGATCGAGTGGGACAGGGCACACGAAGTGGCTACACCTTC.

This sequence joins TRBV5-1 and TRBJ2-7; possible D gene TRBD1, 6 bases. Trimming cost V 0 bases and J 2 bases, with 12 bases left between them. The CDR3 consists of 15 residues. Germline V gene lookup returns CDR1 SGHRS and CDR2 YFSETQ. CDR3 coding DNA: TGCGCCAGCAGCTTGGGTGGCAGGGACACCTACGAGCAGTACTTC. It encodes CASSLGGRDTYEQYF.

The chain is built from TRBV30 and TRBJ1-2; unclear D gene. Trimming shortened V by 2 bases and J by 8 bases, and 12 bases separated the two germline ends. Germline V CDR1 and CDR2: GTSNPN, SVGIG (reference sequence). The CDR3 loop spans 12 amino acids. The CDR3 region is CAWSIGVGGYTF. CDR3 DNA: TGTGCCTGGAGTATCGGGGTAGGAGGCTACACCTTC.

The chain combines TRBV5-1 with TRBJ1-4, with D maybe TRBD1 (6 bases). Germline assignment: CDR1 SGHRS and CDR2 YFSETQ. The CDR3 has 15 amino acids. Deletions cut 4 bases from V and 7 bases from J, with 17 bases between. The CDR3 sequence is CASSNAGAVSEKLFF. CDR3 sequence (DNA): TGCGCCAGCAGCAATGCGGGGGCGGTTAGTGAAAAACTGTTTTTT.

The chain links TRBV3-1 (or the pseudogene TRBV3-2) to TRBJ1-2, with D perhaps TRBD1 (6 bases). The CDR3 is made up of 16 amino acids. Germline CDR1 is LGHDT and CDR2 is YNNKEL (reference sequence). V was pared by 0 bases and J by 6 bases, with 17 bases between. CDR3 sequence reads: CASSQDYHRAVDGYTF. CDR3 bases: TGTGCCAGCAGCCAAGATTACCACAGGGCGGTAGATGGCTACACCTTC.

The chain links TRBV12-3 or TRBV12-4 to TRBJ1-2; D is uncertain. The CDR3 runs to 11 residues. Trimming took 7 bases from V and 4 from J, leaving 7 bases between them. CDR3 amino acids: CASTISYGYTF. CDR3 nucleotide sequence: TGTGCCAGCACCATCAGCTATGGCTACACCTTC.

The chain joins TRBV19 to TRBJ2-5; D not certain. In germline, CDR1 is LNHDA, CDR2 SQIVND (reference sequence). The V end lost 5 bases, the J end lost 4 bases, and 11 bases lay between the germline ends. The CDR3 runs 13 residues. As DNA, the CDR3 is TGTGCCAGTAGTTACGCGAGTGGAGAGACCCAGTACTTC. Translation gives CASSYASGETQYF.

The chain is built from TRBV7-3 and TRBJ1-1; no firm D call. Germline V gives CDR1 SGHTA, CDR2 FQGTGA. The CDR3 has 13 amino acids. Trimming stripped 5 bases from V and 3 bases from J, with 10 bases between. DNA of the CDR3: TGTGCCAGCAGCCCGCAAGAGGACACTGAAGCTTTCTTT. It is translated as CASSPQEDTEAFF.

The rearrangement joins TRBV28 to TRBJ1-4; D is perhaps TRBD1 (5 bases). This CDR3 contains 14 residues. Germline assignment: CDR1 MDHEN and CDR2 SYDVKM. Deletions cut 5 bases from V and 5 bases from J, with 12 bases between. The CDR3 bases are TGTGCCAGCAGTGTCGACAGCGTCAATGAAAAACTGTTTTTT. Protein: CASSVDSVNEKLFF.

The rearrangement uses TRBV7-2 and TRBJ2-7; TRBD2 agrees at 9 bases. This CDR3 contains 17 residues. J gave up 0 bases and V 3 bases, and 9 bases lay outside the gene matches. Germline V gene lookup returns CDR1 SGHTA and CDR2 FQGNSA. The CDR3 protein is CASSFRAGGLSSYEQYF. The CDR3 nucleotides are TGTGCCAGCAGCTTCCGAGCGGGAGGCCTTAGCTCCTACGAGCAGTACTTC.

This chain connects TRBV9 to TRBJ2-6; 7 nucleotides align to TRBD1. V dropped 2 bases and J dropped 0; count of bases not matched to a gene: 8. Germline lookup yields CDR1 SGDLS and CDR2 YYNGEE. The CDR3 length is 18 residues. DNA for the CDR3: TGTGCCAGCAGCGTTTGGACAGGCACTATCTCTGGGGCCAACGTCCTGACTTTC. Encoded protein: CASSVWTGTISGANVLTF.

The J gene is TRBJ1-1, the V gene TRBV7-2; D may be TRBD1 (5 bases). This CDR3 region has 17 residues. Germline V gene lookup returns CDR1 SGHTA and CDR2 FQGNSA. The V and J ends lost 2 bases and 0 bases respectively, with 16 bases between them. The CDR3 coding sequence is TGTGCCAGCAGCTTAAGGCCCGCGGGGGGGATGAACACTGAAGCTTTCTTT. Translating it yields CASSLRPAGGMNTEAFF.